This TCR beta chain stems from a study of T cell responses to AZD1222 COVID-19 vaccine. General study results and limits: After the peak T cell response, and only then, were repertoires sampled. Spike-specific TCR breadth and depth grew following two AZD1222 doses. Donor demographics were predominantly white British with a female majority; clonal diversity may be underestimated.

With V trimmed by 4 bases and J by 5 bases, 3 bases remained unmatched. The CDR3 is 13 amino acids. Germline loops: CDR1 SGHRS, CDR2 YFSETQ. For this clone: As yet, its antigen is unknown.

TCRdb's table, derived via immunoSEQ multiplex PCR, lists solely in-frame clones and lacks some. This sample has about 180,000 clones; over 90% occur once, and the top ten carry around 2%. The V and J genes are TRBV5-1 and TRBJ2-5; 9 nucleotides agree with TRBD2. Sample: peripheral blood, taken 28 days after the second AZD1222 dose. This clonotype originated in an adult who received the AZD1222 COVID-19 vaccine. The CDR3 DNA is TGCGCCAGCAGCACGGGACTAGCCGAGACCCAGTACTTC. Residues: CASSTGLAETQYF. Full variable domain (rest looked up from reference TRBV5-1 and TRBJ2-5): KAGVTQTPRYLIKTRGQQVTLSCSPISGHRSVSWYQQTPGQGLQFLFEYFSETQRNKGNFPGRFSGRQFSNSRSEMNVSTLELGDSALYLCASSTGLAETQYFGPGTRLLVL.